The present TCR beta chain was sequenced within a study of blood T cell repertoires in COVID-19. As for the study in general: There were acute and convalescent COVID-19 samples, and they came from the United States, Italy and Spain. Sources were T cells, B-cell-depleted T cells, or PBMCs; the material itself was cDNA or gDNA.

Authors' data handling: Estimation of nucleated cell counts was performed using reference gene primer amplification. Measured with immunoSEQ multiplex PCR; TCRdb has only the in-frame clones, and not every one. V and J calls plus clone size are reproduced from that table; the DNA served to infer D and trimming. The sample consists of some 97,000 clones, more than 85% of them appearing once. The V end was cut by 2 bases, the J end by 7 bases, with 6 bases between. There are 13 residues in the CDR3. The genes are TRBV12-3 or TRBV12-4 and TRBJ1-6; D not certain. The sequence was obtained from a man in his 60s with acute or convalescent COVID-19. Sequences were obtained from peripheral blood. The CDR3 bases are TGTGCCAGCAGTTTAATGGGCAATTCACCCCTCCACTTT. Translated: CASSLMGNSPLHF.